This TCR beta chain came from a study of T cells in localized non-small cell lung cancer. Study-level findings and limits: Heterogeneity remains possible, as sequencing covered one tumor region only.

Turning to this clone: Its antigen remains unidentified.

Libraries were prepared by immunoSEQ multiplex PCR; TCRdb keeps only in-frame clonotypes and omits some of them. The sample has around 35,000 clones, roughly 77% seen once. CDR1 SGDLS and CDR2 YYNGEE come from the germline V gene. This CDR3 comprises 16 residues. Between the trimmed V and J ends, which lost 0 bases and 1 base, there was a span of 13 bases. The specimen comprised peripheral blood, sampled before any cancer treatment. This chain joins TRBV9 and TRBJ2-5, with D maybe TRBD2 (6 bases). This TCR was recovered from a male donor at least 60 years old with stage III squamous cell lung carcinoma. Here the CDR3 DNA reads TGTGCCAGCAGCGTAGCTCTCGCGGGGATCCAAGAGACCCAGTACTTC. It yields the protein CASSVALAGIQETQYF.